Listed here are 13 T cell receptor beta chains from one sample, sequenced in a study of CD8 T cells in ankylosing spondylitis (dated by TCRdb to 2015 to 2018). Libraries were made using 5' RACE. The run used an Illumina HiSeq 2500. In TCRdb, the public reads were trimmed at Q25 with fastp and aligned with MiXCR, with productive beta chains retained. Each CDR3 protein gets just one entry, which takes the most common genes and DNA from the rows behind it. The sample yields 250,000 to 350,000 distinct CDR3 sequences; about 20% were counted once. Of the sample, about 8.2% is held by the ten largest clones. The source material was blood, either unsorted or a sorted T cell fraction (not recorded which). These receptors were taken from a male donor with ankylosing spondylitis or in good health (not recorded which).

Concerning this clonotype: Sequence at one end of the junction differs from germline and may be a read error. This sequence joins TRBV9 and TRBJ2-2; D is possibly TRBD1 (6 bases). The CDR3 is made up of 18 amino acids. Germline CDR1 reads SGDLS; CDR2 reads YYNGEE. This CDR3 is CTSSVVGEGDLNTGELFF. The CDR3 region has the DNA TGTACCAGCAGCGTAGTTGGAGAGGGGGACCTGAACACCGGGGAGCTGTTTTTT.

The chain links TRBV6-1 to TRBJ2-5, with TRBD1 as a possible D gene (5 bases). Looked up from germline, CDR1 is MNHNS and CDR2 is SASEGT. Trimming cost V 6 bases and J 2 bases, with 7 bases left between them. This CDR3 contains 12 residues. This CDR3 is CASRQDQETQYF. The DNA of the CDR3 is TGTGCCAGCAGACAGGATCAAGAGACCCAGTACTTC.

The chain links TRBV5-5 to TRBJ1-1; D not resolved. V was shortened by 4 bases and J by 5 bases, with 21 bases between the two germline ends. Per germline, CDR1 SGHKS and CDR2 YYEKEE (reference sequence). The CDR3 has 16 residues. CDR3 nucleotides: TGTGCCAGCAGCCGGGTGGGCGGGTACGAGATGACTGAAGCTTTCTTT. Translation gives CASSRVGGYEMTEAFF.

This clonotype showed up many times. The chain combines TRBV7-3 with TRBJ2-1; TRBD2 might be the D (5 bases). There are 15 residues in the CDR3. With 4 bases removed from V and 0 bases from J, the gap between germline ends came to 10 bases. The germline CDR1 and CDR2 sequences are SGHTA and FQGTGA. The CDR3 reads CASSSVRASYNEQFF. CDR3 bases: TGTGCCAGCAGCTCGGTGCGGGCCTCCTACAATGAGCAGTTCTTC.

This clonotype was detected only a few times. The CDR3 DNA follows: TGCGCCAGCAGCTTGCTAAGCACCGCGGACACCGGGGAGCTGTTTTTT. Its translation: CASSLLSTADTGELFF. The chain joins TRBV5-1 to TRBJ2-2; D is uncertain. From germline, CDR1 is SGHRS and CDR2 YFSETQ. Trimming shortened V by 1 base and J by 3 bases, and 13 bases separated the two germline ends. The CDR3 sequence is 16 residues long. The full variable domain, completed using reference TRBV5-1 and TRBJ2-2, is KAGVTQTPRYLIKTRGQQVTLSCSPISGHRSVSWYQQTPGQGLQFLFEYFSETQRNKGNFPGRFSGRQFSNSRSEMNVSTLELGDSALYLCASSLLSTADTGELFFGEGSRLTVL.

V and J are TRBV19 and TRBJ2-3; the D gene is possibly TRBD2 (6 bases). Germline V gene sequence: CDR1 LNHDA, CDR2 SQIVND (reference sequence). Trimming removed 0 bases from V and 3 bases from J, with 7 bases in between. This CDR3 is 14 amino acids long. This CDR3 reads CASSIDAGTDTQYF. The CDR3 DNA reads TGTGCCAGTAGTATAGACGCGGGGACAGATACGCAGTATTTT.

This chain uses TRBV12-3 or TRBV12-4 with TRBJ2-7, with 11 bases lining up with TRBD1. There are 15 residues in the CDR3. V trimming: 5 bases; J trimming: 3 bases; junction bases outside the gene matches: 6. This chain's CDR3 is CASSPDRGQVYEQYV. In nucleotides, the CDR3 is TGTGCCAGCAGTCCGGACAGGGGGCAAGTCTACGAGCAGTACGTC.

The genes are TRBV20-1 and TRBJ2-5; possibly TRBD1 or TRBD2 for D (5 bases each). Trimming shortened V by 4 bases and J by 6 bases, and 18 bases separated the two germline ends. The CDR3 totals 14 residues. Germline V gives CDR1 DFQATT, CDR2 SNEGSKA (reference sequence). CDR3 DNA: TGCAGTGCTACTCCGGGACCGAGCGGCCAGACCCAGTACTTC. Translating it yields CSATPGPSGQTQYF.

Many counts were recorded for this clonotype. The chain couples TRBV15 to TRBJ2-7; D is unclear. Deletions cut 0 bases from V and 0 bases from J, with 15 bases between. Germline V gene sequence: CDR1 LNHNV, CDR2 YYDKDF (reference sequence). The CDR3 has 17 residues. CDR3 bases: TGTGCCACCAGCAGAGATCTAAGCGTCGTAAGCTCCTACGAGCAGTACGTC. Encoded protein: CATSRDLSVVSSYEQYV.

This chain connects TRBV11-2 to TRBJ2-1; 9 nucleotides align to TRBD2. Germline CDR1 reads SGHAT; CDR2 reads FQNNGV. There are 16 residues in the CDR3. Trimming at V came to 7 bases and at J to 0 bases, leaving 7 bases not matched to a gene. The CDR3 DNA reads as TGTGCCAGCACCCCGGGTAGCGGGGGCTCCTACAATGAGCAGTTCTTC. Its protein product is CASTPGSGGSYNEQFF.

This clonotype was counted a few times. The gene calls are TRBV20-1 and TRBJ2-3; 8 bases are shared with TRBD2. Germline V gene lookup returns CDR1 DFQATT and CDR2 SNEGSKA (reference sequence). Trimming removed 6 bases from V and 0 bases from J; junction bases left unmatched: 8. The CDR3 has 15 residues. The CDR3 DNA reads as TGCAGTGCCTCTAGCGGGTCTACTAGCACAGATACGCAGTATTTT. It translates to CSASSGSTSTDTQYF.

The chain employs TRBV5-1 and TRBJ2-6; 8 bases fit TRBD2. The V gene end was trimmed by 2 bases and the J gene end by 0 bases; junction bases not matched to a gene: 1. Germline V gene data show CDR1 as SGHRS and CDR2 as YFSETQ. The CDR3 is 16 residues long. CDR3 in DNA: TGCGCCAGCAGCTTACGGGGGGGCTCTGGGGCCAACGTCCTGACTTTC. As protein: CASSLRGGSGANVLTF.

The gene calls are TRBV28 and TRBJ1-5; possible D gene TRBD1, 6 bases. Trimming pared 7 bases from V and 2 bases from J, leaving 12 bases between. CDR3 length: 14 amino acids. CDR1 is MDHEN, CDR2 SYDVKM, per germline. The CDR3 protein is CASIRSGGNQPQHF. CDR3 DNA: TGTGCCAGCATTCGATCAGGGGGCAATCAGCCCCAGCATTTT.